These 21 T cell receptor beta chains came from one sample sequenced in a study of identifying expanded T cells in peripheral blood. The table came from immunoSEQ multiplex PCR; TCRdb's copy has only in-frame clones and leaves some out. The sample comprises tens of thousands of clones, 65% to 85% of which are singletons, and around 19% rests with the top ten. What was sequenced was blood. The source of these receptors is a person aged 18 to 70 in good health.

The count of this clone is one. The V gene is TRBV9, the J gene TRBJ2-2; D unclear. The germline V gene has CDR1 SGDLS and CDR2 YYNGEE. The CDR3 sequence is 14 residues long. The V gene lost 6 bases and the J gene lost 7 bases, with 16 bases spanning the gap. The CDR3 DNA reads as TGTGCCAGCAACTTAGCAGCCCACGGCGGGGAGCTGTTTTTT. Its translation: CASNLAAHGGELFF.

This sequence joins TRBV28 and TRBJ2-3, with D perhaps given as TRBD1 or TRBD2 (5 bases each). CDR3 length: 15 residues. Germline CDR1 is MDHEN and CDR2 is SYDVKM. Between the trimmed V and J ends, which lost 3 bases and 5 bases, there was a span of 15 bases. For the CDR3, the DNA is TGTGCCAGCAGTTTGGGCCGGGGCGGACTAGATACGCAGTATTTT. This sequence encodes CASSLGRGGLDTQYF. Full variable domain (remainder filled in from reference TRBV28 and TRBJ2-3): DVKVTQSSRYLVKRTGEKVFLECVQDMDHENMFWYRQDPGLGLRLIYFSYDVKMKEKGDIPEGYSVSREKKERFSLILESASTNQTSMYLCASSLGRGGLDTQYFGPGTRLTVL.

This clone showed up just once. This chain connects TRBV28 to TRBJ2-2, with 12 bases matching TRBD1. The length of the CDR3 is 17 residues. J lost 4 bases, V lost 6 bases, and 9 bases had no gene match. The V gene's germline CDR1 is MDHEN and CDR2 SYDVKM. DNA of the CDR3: TGTGCCAGCAGGAGTGCCGGGACAGGGGGCGGCACCGGGGAGCTGTTTTTT. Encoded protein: CASRSAGTGGGTGELFF.

CDR3 DNA sequence: TGTGCCAGCAGTCCCCCGGGAGGGGGCAGAGAAGAGACCCAGTACTTC. It encodes CASSPPGGGREETQYF. The gene calls are TRBV28 and TRBJ2-5, with a weak D call TRBD2 (8 bases). CDR1 is MDHEN, CDR2 SYDVKM, per germline. V lost 5 bases and J 3 bases, leaving 19 bases between the germline ends. This CDR3 contains 16 residues. Full variable domain (rest looked up from reference TRBV28 and TRBJ2-5): DVKVTQSSRYLVKRTGEKVFLECVQDMDHENMFWYRQDPGLGLRLIYFSYDVKMKEKGDIPEGYSVSREKKERFSLILESASTNQTSMYLCASSPPGGGREETQYFGPGTRLLVL.

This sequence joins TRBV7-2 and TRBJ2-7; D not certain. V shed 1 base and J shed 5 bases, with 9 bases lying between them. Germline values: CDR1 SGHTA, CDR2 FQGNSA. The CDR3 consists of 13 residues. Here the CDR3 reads CASSLVAVDEQYF. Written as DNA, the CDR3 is TGTGCCAGCAGCTTAGTCGCGGTCGACGAGCAGTACTTC.

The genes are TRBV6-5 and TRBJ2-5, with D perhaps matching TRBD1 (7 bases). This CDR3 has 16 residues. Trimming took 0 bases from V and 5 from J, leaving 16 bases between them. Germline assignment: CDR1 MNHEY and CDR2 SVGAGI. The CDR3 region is CASSYSRPGGSETQYF. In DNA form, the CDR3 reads TGTGCCAGCAGTTACTCTCGGCCAGGGGGGTCGGAGACCCAGTACTTC.

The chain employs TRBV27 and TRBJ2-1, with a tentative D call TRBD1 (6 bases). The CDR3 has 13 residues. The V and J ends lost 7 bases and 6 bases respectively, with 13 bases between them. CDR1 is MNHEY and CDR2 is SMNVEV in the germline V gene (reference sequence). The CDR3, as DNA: TGTGCCAGCAAACAGGGTAAAACCAATGAGCAGTTCTTC. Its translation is CASKQGKTNEQFF.

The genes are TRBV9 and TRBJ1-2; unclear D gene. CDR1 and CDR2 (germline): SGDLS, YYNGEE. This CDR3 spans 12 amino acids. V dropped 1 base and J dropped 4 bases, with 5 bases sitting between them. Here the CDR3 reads CASSVSSYGYTF. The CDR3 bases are TGTGCCAGCAGCGTATCAAGCTATGGCTACACCTTC.

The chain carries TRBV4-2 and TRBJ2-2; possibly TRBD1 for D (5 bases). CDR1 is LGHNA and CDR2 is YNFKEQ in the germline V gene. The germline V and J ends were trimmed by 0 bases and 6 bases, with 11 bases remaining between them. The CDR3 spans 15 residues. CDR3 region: CASSQDLRGSGELFF. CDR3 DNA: TGTGCCAGCAGCCAAGATTTAAGGGGCTCCGGGGAGCTGTTTTTT.

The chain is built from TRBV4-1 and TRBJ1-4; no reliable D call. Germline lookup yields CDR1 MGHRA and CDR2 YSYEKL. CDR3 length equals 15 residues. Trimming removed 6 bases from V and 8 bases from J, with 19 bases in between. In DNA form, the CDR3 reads TGCGCCAGCAGACCAATTGTCGAGAAGAGGGAAAAACTGTTTTTT. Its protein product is CASRPIVEKREKLFF.

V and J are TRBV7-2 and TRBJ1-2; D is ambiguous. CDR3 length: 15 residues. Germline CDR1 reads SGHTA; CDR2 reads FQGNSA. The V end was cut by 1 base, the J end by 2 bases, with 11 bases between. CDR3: CASSLGVGTNYGYTF. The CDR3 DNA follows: TGTGCCAGCAGCTTAGGAGTAGGCACAAACTATGGCTACACCTTC. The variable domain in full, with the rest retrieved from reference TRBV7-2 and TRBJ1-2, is GAGVSQSPSNKVTEKGKDVELRCDPISGHTALYWYRQSLGQGLEFLIYFQGNSAPDKSGLPSDRFSAERTGGSVSTLTIQRTQQEDSAVYLCASSLGVGTNYGYTFGSGTRLTVV.

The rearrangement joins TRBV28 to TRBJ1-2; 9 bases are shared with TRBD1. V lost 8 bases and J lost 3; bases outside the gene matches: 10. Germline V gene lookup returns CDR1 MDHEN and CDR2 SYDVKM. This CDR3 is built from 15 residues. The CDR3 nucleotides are TGTGCCAGCGAGGACTTGGGACAGGGTGACTATGGCTACACCTTC. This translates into CASEDLGQGDYGYTF.

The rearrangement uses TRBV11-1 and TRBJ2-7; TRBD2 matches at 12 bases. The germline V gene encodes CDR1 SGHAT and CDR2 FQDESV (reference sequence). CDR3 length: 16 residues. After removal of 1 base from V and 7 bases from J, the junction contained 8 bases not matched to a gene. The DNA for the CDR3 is TGTGCCAGCAGCTTAGGGCTGGGACTAGCGGGCGGTGAGCAGTACTTC. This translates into CASSLGLGLAGGEQYF. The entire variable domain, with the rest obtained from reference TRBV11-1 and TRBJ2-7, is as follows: EAEVAQSPRYKITEKSQAVAFWCDPISGHATLYWYRQILGQGPELLVQFQDESVVDDSQLPKDRFSAERLKGVDSTLKIQPAELGDSAMYLCASSLGLGLAGGEQYFGPGTRLTVT.

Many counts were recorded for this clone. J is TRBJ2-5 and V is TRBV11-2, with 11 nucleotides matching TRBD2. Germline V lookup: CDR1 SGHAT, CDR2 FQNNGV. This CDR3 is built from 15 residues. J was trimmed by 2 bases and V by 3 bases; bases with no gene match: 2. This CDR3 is CASSFSGGGQETQYF. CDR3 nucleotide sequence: TGTGCCAGCAGCTTTAGCGGGGGGGGGCAAGAGACCCAGTACTTC.

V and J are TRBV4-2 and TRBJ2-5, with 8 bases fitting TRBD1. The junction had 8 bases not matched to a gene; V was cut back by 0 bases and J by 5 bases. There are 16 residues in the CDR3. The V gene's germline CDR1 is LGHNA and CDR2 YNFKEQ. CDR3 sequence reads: CASSQDLAGGWETQYF. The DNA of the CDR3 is TGTGCCAGCAGCCAAGATTTGGCAGGGGGCTGGGAGACCCAGTACTTC.

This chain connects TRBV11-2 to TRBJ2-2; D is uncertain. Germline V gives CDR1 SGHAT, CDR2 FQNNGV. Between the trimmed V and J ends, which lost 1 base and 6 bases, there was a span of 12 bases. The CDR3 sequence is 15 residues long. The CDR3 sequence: CASSLGQALAGELFF. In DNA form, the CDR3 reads TGTGCCAGCAGCTTAGGCCAGGCTTTGGCCGGGGAGCTGTTTTTT. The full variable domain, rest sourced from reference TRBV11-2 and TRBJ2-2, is EAGVAQSPRYKIIEKRQSVAFWCNPISGHATLYWYQQILGQGPKLLIQFQNNGVVDDSQLPKDRFSAERLKGVDSTLKIQPAKLEDSAVYLCASSLGQALAGELFFGEGSRLTVL.

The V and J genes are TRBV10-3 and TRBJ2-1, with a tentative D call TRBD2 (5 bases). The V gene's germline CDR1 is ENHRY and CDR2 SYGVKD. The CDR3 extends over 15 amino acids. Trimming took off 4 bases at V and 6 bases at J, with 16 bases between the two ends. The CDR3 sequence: CAISGFVVLANEQFF. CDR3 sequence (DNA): TGTGCCATCAGTGGTTTTGTTGTGCTAGCCAATGAGCAGTTCTTC.

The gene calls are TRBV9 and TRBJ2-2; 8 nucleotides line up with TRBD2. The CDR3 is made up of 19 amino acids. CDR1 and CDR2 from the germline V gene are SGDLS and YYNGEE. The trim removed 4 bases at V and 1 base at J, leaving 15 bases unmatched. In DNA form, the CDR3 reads TGTGCCAGCAGCCCCGAGCTGAGCGGGGGCGTTGTGAACACCGGGGAGCTGTTTTTT. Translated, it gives CASSPELSGGVVNTGELFF.

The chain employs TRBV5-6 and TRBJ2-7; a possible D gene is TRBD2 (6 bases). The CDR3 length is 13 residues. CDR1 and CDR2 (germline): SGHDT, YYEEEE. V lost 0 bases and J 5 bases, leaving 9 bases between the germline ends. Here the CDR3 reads CASSLAGVDEQYF. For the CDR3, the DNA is TGTGCCAGCAGCTTGGCGGGGGTAGACGAGCAGTACTTC.

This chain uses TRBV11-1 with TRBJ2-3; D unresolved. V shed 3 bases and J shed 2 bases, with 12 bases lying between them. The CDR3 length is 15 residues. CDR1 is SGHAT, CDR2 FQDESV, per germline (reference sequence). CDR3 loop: CASSLTWGTTDTQYF. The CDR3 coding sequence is TGTGCCAGCAGCTTGACGTGGGGAACCACAGATACGCAGTATTTT.

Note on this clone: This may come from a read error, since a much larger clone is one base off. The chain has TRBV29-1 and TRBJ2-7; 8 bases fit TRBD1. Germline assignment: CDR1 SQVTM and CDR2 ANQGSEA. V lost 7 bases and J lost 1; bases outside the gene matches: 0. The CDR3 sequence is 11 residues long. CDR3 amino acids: CSGQGSYEQYF. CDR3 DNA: TGCAGCGGACAGGGGTCCTACGAGCAGTACTTC.